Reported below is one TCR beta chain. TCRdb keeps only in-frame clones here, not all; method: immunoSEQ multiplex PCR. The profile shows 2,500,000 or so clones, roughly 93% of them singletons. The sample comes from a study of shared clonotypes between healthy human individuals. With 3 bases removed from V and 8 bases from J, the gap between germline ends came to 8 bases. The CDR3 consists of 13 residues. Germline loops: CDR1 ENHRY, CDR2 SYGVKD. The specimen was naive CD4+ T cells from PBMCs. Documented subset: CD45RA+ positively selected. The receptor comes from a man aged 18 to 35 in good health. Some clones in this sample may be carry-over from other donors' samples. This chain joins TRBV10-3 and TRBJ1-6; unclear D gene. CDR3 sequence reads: CAISDWNYSPLHF. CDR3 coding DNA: TGTGCCATCAGTGATTGGAACTATTCACCCCTCCACTTT.